One T cell receptor (beta chain) is described in this entry. The antigen remains unidentified. This record comes from a study of blood T cells in healthy people across ages. Overall study results and limits: Across the age range, TCR beta diversity per million T cells fell in a roughly linear way.

The total RNA that was extracted per sample amounted to at least 5 micrograms. This CDR3 contains 14 residues. Germline CDR1 reads SGHTA; CDR2 reads FQGNSA. A second PCR of roughly 7 to 11 cycles used a sample-barcoded 5' primer and a J-beta primer mix. No fewer than 2.5 million CDR3-containing paired-end reads came from each sample. Using its own MiXCR run on the 5' RACE reads, TCRdb lists one record per CDR3 protein. Among roughly 410,000 distinct CDR3 sequences listed, 45% to 60% were seen once. Material for sequencing was blood. V is TRBV7-2 and J is TRBJ2-5; tentative D call: TRBD2 (5 bases). The assigned J gene may be wrong: the sequence end matches TRBJ2-7 better. This receptor was identified in a man aged 55 to 70 in good health. The CDR3 loop is CASSSPDYFCEQYF. The DNA for the CDR3 is TGTGCCAGCAGCTCCCCTGACTATTTTTGCGAGCAGTACTTC.